Listed below are T cell receptor beta chains from one sample, sequenced in a study of CXCR3-negative and CXCR3-positive naive CD8 T cells. TCRdb re-called the 5' RACE reads, yielding one record per CDR3 amino acid sequence without DNA. Its table lists about 98,000 distinct CDR3 sequences. Sequenced: naive CXCR3+ CD8+ T cells from blood. All receptors come from a human donor in good health. Some clones in this sample may be carry-over from other donors' samples. Both conserved end residues are part of each CDR3.

j_call: TRBJ2-3; v_call: TRBV12-3/TRBV12-4; cdr3_aa: CASSYLDTTDTQYF
j_call: TRBJ1-1; v_call: TRBV29-1; cdr3_aa: CSVARMNTEAFF
j_call: TRBJ2-5; v_call: TRBV19; cdr3_aa: CASSMETHEETQYF
j_call: TRBJ1-6; v_call: TRBV6-6; cdr3_aa: CASSLISGTGGYSPLHF
j_call: TRBJ2-3; v_call: TRBV7-9; cdr3_aa: CALEAGGLPPQYF
j_call: TRBJ2-3; v_call: TRBV12-5; cdr3_aa: CASGLVPTSGSFGTQYF
j_call: TRBJ1-5; v_call: TRBV6-2/TRBV6-3; cdr3_aa: CASSYFGGRNSNQPQHF
j_call: TRBJ2-1; v_call: TRBV28; cdr3_aa: CASSLVGSSYNEQFF
j_call: TRBJ2-2; v_call: TRBV20-1; cdr3_aa: CSAAAENTGELFF
j_call: TRBJ2-1; v_call: TRBV19; cdr3_aa: CASSIVTNPSYNEQFF
j_call: TRBJ2-1; v_call: TRBV20-1; cdr3_aa: CSARYSGGLEEQFF
j_call: TRBJ1-1; v_call: TRBV7-6; cdr3_aa: CASSAGDRANTEAFF
j_call: TRBJ1-1; v_call: TRBV7-8; cdr3_aa: CASSPRGGMNTEAFF
j_call: TRBJ1-5; v_call: TRBV5-8; cdr3_aa: CASSLAAGPDQPQHF
j_call: TRBJ1-1; v_call: TRBV28; cdr3_aa: CASSFPQLNTEAFF
j_call: TRBJ2-3; v_call: TRBV11-3; cdr3_aa: CASSLDDTVTDTQYF
j_call: TRBJ2-5; v_call: TRBV28; cdr3_aa: CASILWGTQYF
j_call: TRBJ2-7; v_call: TRBV2; cdr3_aa: CASSDGRPYEQYF
j_call: TRBJ2-3; v_call: TRBV21-1; cdr3_aa: CASSKVGPCTDTQYF
j_call: TRBJ2-3; v_call: TRBV6-2/TRBV6-3; cdr3_aa: CASVPGDRFTDTQYF
j_call: TRBJ2-7; v_call: TRBV20-1; cdr3_aa: CSARDSYEQYF
j_call: TRBJ2-1; v_call: TRBV29-1; cdr3_aa: CSVDFLLKGKGNEQFF
j_call: TRBJ2-3; v_call: TRBV7-9; cdr3_aa: CASSRPTRAGGPGDTQYF
j_call: TRBJ2-7; v_call: TRBV29-1; cdr3_aa: CSVGDRTSYEQYF
j_call: TRBJ1-1; v_call: TRBV27; cdr3_aa: CASSLSGGLTEAFF
j_call: TRBJ2-7; v_call: TRBV29-1; cdr3_aa: CSAAVSPDSLSYEQYF
j_call: TRBJ1-1; v_call: TRBV6-4; cdr3_aa: CASSEWGSTEAFF
j_call: TRBJ2-7; v_call: TRBV27; cdr3_aa: CASSFGRRPYEQYF
j_call: TRBJ2-5; v_call: TRBV29-1; cdr3_aa: CSVVQEQETQYF